A selection of T cell receptor beta chains follows, all from one sample in a study of cytomegalovirus exposure and HLA in healthy donors. Using immunoSEQ multiplex PCR, the repertoire was profiled, and TCRdb retains in-frame clones only, with some absent. The table shows 150,000 to 180,000 clones, with roughly 74% occurring only once. The sequenced sample consisted of PBMCs. The source is a man aged 18 to 30 in good health and CMV-seronegative. CDR3s include the opening cysteine and the closing phenylalanine or tryptophan. A D gene is named only where the DNA matches it firmly. A clone size is listed for some rows: how often the clone was seen (once, few, many), or a class if it is expanded.

J gene: TRBJ1-2
V gene: TRBV27
D gene: TRBD1
clone size: NA
CDR3 DNA: TGTGCCAGCAGTTTGGGACAGGGGGCGAATGGCTACACCTTC
CDR3 protein: CASSLGQGANGYTF

J gene: TRBJ2-7
V gene: TRBV5-1
D gene: NA
clone size: NA
CDR3 DNA: TGCGCCAGCAGCTTGCGTCAGGGGAACTACGAGCAGTACTTC
CDR3 protein: CASSLRQGNYEQYF

J gene: TRBJ2-1
V gene: TRBV4-3
D gene: TRBD2
clone size: NA
CDR3 DNA: TGCGCCAGCAGCCAAGTACCGGCGGGGGGATCCTACAATGAGCAGTTCTTC
CDR3 protein: CASSQVPAGGSYNEQFF

J gene: TRBJ1-2
V gene: TRBV28
D gene: TRBD1
clone size: NA
CDR3 DNA: TGTGCCAGCAGTTTATTGGCAGGGGGCGTGGGAGGCTACACCTTC
CDR3 protein: CASSLLAGGVGGYTF

J gene: TRBJ1-4
V gene: TRBV2
D gene: TRBD1
clone size: NA
CDR3 DNA: TGTGCCAGCAGTGAATCCTTTCGCGCTTGGGGGACAGGGGGATTGAGGAGCGAAAAACTGTTTTTT
CDR3 protein: CASSESFRAWGTGGLRSEKLFF

J gene: TRBJ2-7
V gene: TRBV7-9
D gene: TRBD2
clone size: NA
CDR3 DNA: TGTGCCAGCAGCCCGCGGACTAGTTCTTACGAGCAGTACTTC
CDR3 protein: CASSPRTSSYEQYF

J gene: TRBJ2-2
V gene: TRBV28
D gene: TRBD1
clone size: NA
CDR3 DNA: TGTGCCAGCAGCTGGGACAGGGGGAGGAACACCGGGGAGCTGTTTTTT
CDR3 protein: CASSWDRGRNTGELFF

J gene: TRBJ1-2
V gene: TRBV7-2
D gene: NA
clone size: NA
CDR3 DNA: TGTGCCAGCAGCTTAGATGGACAGTTCCTCCGTGGCTACACCTTC
CDR3 protein: CASSLDGQFLRGYTF

J gene: TRBJ1-5
V gene: TRBV6-6
D gene: NA
clone size: NA
CDR3 DNA: TGTGCCAGCAGTTACGGCGGGCCTTCGGCCCAGCATTTT
CDR3 protein: CASSYGGPSAQHF

J gene: TRBJ1-4
V gene: TRBV10-2
D gene: TRBD1
clone size: NA
CDR3 DNA: TGCGCCAGCAGTGTTGACAGGGATGAAAAACTGTTTTTT
CDR3 protein: CASSVDRDEKLFF

J gene: TRBJ2-5
V gene: TRBV5-1
D gene: NA
clone size: NA
CDR3 DNA: TGCGCCAGCAGCTTGGGTAATCCGACAGCTCAAGAGACCCAGTACTTC
CDR3 protein: CASSLGNPTAQETQYF

J gene: TRBJ2-5
V gene: TRBV7-7
D gene: NA
clone size: once
CDR3 DNA: TGTGCCAGCAGCTTAGAATTGGGGCTCAGCACACAAGAGACCCAGTACTTC
CDR3 protein: CASSLELGLSTQETQYF

J gene: TRBJ2-3
V gene: TRBV5-1
D gene: TRBD2
clone size: once
CDR3 DNA: TGCGCCAGCAGCTTGGGTCTAGCGGGGGGTTACAGCACAGATACGCAGTATTTT
CDR3 protein: CASSLGLAGGYSTDTQYF

J gene: TRBJ2-6
V gene: TRBV28
D gene: NA
clone size: few
CDR3 DNA: TGTGCCAGCAGTCCGGACAGACCCGGGGCCAACGGCCTGACTTTC
CDR3 protein: CASSPDRPGANGLTF

J gene: TRBJ1-5
V gene: TRBV5-1
D gene: TRBD1
clone size: NA
CDR3 DNA: TGCGCCAGCAGCTCACCAGCTTCCGACAGGGGCAGCAATCAGCCCCAGCATTTT
CDR3 protein: CASSSPASDRGSNQPQHF

J gene: TRBJ1-5
V gene: TRBV11-2
D gene: TRBD1
clone size: NA
CDR3 DNA: TGTGCCAGCAGCTTGGACAGGGAAAGCCAGCCCCAGCATTTT
CDR3 protein: CASSLDRESQPQHF

J gene: TRBJ2-3
V gene: TRBV9
D gene: TRBD2
clone size: NA
CDR3 DNA: TGTGCCAGCAGCGTAGCTACCCCTAGCGGGGGGGCTGTAAGCACAGATACGCAGTATTTT
CDR3 protein: CASSVATPSGGAVSTDTQYF

J gene: TRBJ1-4
V gene: TRBV27
D gene: NA
clone size: NA
CDR3 DNA: TGTGCCAGCAGTGTGACTTCGTCTAATGAAAAACTGTTTTTT
CDR3 protein: CASSVTSSNEKLFF

J gene: TRBJ1-6
V gene: TRBV27
D gene: NA
clone size: NA
CDR3 DNA: TGTGCCAGCAGTTTAGATGTTGGGGGGATCTCACCCCTCCACTTT
CDR3 protein: CASSLDVGGISPLHF

J gene: TRBJ2-1
V gene: TRBV29-1
D gene: NA
clone size: NA
CDR3 DNA: TGCAGCGGGACAGCTCAAGGGGGCAATGAGCAGTTCTTC
CDR3 protein: CSGTAQGGNEQFF

J gene: TRBJ2-1
V gene: TRBV6-5
D gene: TRBD1
clone size: NA
CDR3 DNA: TGTGCCAGCAGTTACGGGCAGGGGGCTTACAATGAGCAGTTCTTC
CDR3 protein: CASSYGQGAYNEQFF

J gene: TRBJ1-1
V gene: TRBV2
D gene: NA
clone size: NA
CDR3 DNA: TGTGCCAGCAGTAAGGGAGGGGCGTGGACTGAAGCTTTCTTT
CDR3 protein: CASSKGGAWTEAFF

J gene: TRBJ2-6
V gene: TRBV4-1
D gene: NA
clone size: NA
CDR3 DNA: TGCGCCAGCAGCCAACCCGGTCTAGGATCTGGGGCCAACGTCCTGACTTTC
CDR3 protein: CASSQPGLGSGANVLTF

J gene: TRBJ1-2
V gene: TRBV5-5
D gene: NA
clone size: few
CDR3 DNA: TGTGCCAGCAGCTTACCGTCAGCTAACTATGGCTACACCTTC
CDR3 protein: CASSLPSANYGYTF

J gene: TRBJ1-6
V gene: TRBV7-9
D gene: NA
clone size: NA
CDR3 DNA: TGTGCCAGCAGCCCCTTCGGGGGGGCGGGCTATAATTCACCCCTCCACTTT
CDR3 protein: CASSPFGGAGYNSPLHF

J gene: TRBJ2-7
V gene: TRBV27
D gene: TRBD1
clone size: once
CDR3 DNA: TGTGCCAGCTCCAACAAAGGGGGACAGGGATTCGACGAGCAGTACTTC
CDR3 protein: CASSNKGGQGFDEQYF

J gene: TRBJ2-2
V gene: TRBV4-2
D gene: NA
clone size: few
CDR3 DNA: TGTGCCAGCAGCCAAGACCCCACCTCGGGCACCGGGGAGCTGTTTTTT
CDR3 protein: CASSQDPTSGTGELFF

J gene: TRBJ1-1
V gene: TRBV6-5
D gene: NA
clone size: NA
CDR3 DNA: TGTGCCAGCAGTTACTCGGCAGGGATGAACACTGAAGCTTTCTTT
CDR3 protein: CASSYSAGMNTEAFF

J gene: TRBJ2-7
V gene: TRBV7-2
D gene: NA
clone size: once
CDR3 DNA: TGTGCCAGCAGCCTTGGACAAGGCCTCTCCTACGAGCAGTACTTC
CDR3 protein: CASSLGQGLSYEQYF

J gene: TRBJ2-1
V gene: TRBV4-3
D gene: NA
clone size: few
CDR3 DNA: TGCGCCAGCAGCCAAGGCCTAGAGCGAACCTACAATGAGCAGTTCTTC
CDR3 protein: CASSQGLERTYNEQFF

J gene: TRBJ2-3
V gene: TRBV28
D gene: NA
clone size: NA
CDR3 DNA: TGTGCCAGCGGGGGCCTAGCTAGCACAGATACGCAGTATTTT
CDR3 protein: CASGGLASTDTQYF

J gene: TRBJ2-1
V gene: TRBV5-4
D gene: NA
clone size: NA
CDR3 DNA: TGTGCCAGCAGCCGGGACAACAATGAGCAGTTCTTC
CDR3 protein: CASSRDNNEQFF

J gene: TRBJ1-2
V gene: TRBV7-2
D gene: TRBD1
clone size: NA
CDR3 DNA: TGTGCCAGCAGCCCTGGGACAGGGGGCTTGGGTGGCTACACCTTC
CDR3 protein: CASSPGTGGLGGYTF

J gene: TRBJ1-2
V gene: TRBV4-1
D gene: NA
clone size: NA
CDR3 DNA: TGCGCCAGCAGCCAAGGAGGGGCAGGGGAAGGTGGCTACACCTTC
CDR3 protein: CASSQGGAGEGGYTF

J gene: TRBJ2-7
V gene: TRBV4-2
D gene: NA
clone size: NA
CDR3 DNA: TGTGCCAGCAGCCCCTTCAGGGACACTTACTACGAGCAGTACTTC
CDR3 protein: CASSPFRDTYYEQYF

J gene: TRBJ1-6
V gene: TRBV5-6
D gene: NA
clone size: NA
CDR3 DNA: TGTGCCAGCAGCCGATGGGCCTACGGGAAGGATTCACCCCTCCACTTT
CDR3 protein: CASSRWAYGKDSPLHF

J gene: TRBJ1-6
V gene: TRBV7-8
D gene: NA
clone size: NA
CDR3 DNA: TGTGCCAGCAGCTTAGTGGCATCTCCCTCCTATAATTCACCCCTCCACTTT
CDR3 protein: CASSLVASPSYNSPLHF

J gene: TRBJ2-5
V gene: TRBV28
D gene: TRBD2
clone size: once
CDR3 DNA: TGTGCCAGCAGCAGGATAGCGGGGGAGTACCAAGAGACCCAGTACTTC
CDR3 protein: CASSRIAGEYQETQYF

J gene: TRBJ2-1
V gene: TRBV5-6
D gene: TRBD1
clone size: NA
CDR3 DNA: TGTGCCAGCAGCTTGGGACAGGGGGTCAATGAGCAGTTCTTC
CDR3 protein: CASSLGQGVNEQFF

J gene: TRBJ1-6
V gene: TRBV4-1
D gene: NA
clone size: few
CDR3 DNA: TGCGCCAGCAGCCCCCTGCGGGGGAATTCACCCCTCCACTTT
CDR3 protein: CASSPLRGNSPLHF

J gene: TRBJ1-6
V gene: TRBV5-1
D gene: NA
clone size: NA
CDR3 DNA: TGCGCCAGCCGAGAGGTAGATAATTCACCCCTCCACTTT
CDR3 protein: CASREVDNSPLHF

J gene: TRBJ2-6
V gene: TRBV4-1
D gene: NA
clone size: NA
CDR3 DNA: TGCGCCAGCAGCCCACAGGGTACTGGGGCCAACGTCCTGACTTTC
CDR3 protein: CASSPQGTGANVLTF

J gene: TRBJ2-4
V gene: TRBV6-5
D gene: NA
clone size: NA
CDR3 DNA: TGTGCCAGCAGTTCCGGCGGGGAGCTAGCCAAAAACAGTCAGTACTTC
CDR3 protein: CASSSGGELAKNSQYF

J gene: TRBJ1-2
V gene: TRBV5-4
D gene: NA
clone size: NA
CDR3 DNA: TGTGCCAGCAGCCCCACAGCTAACTATGGCTACACCTTC
CDR3 protein: CASSPTANYGYTF

J gene: TRBJ1-1
V gene: TRBV7-9
D gene: TRBD1
clone size: NA
CDR3 DNA: TGTGCCAGCAGCCCCGTGACAGGGTTTGAAGCTTTCTTT
CDR3 protein: CASSPVTGFEAFF

J gene: TRBJ2-6
V gene: TRBV7-9
D gene: NA
clone size: NA
CDR3 DNA: TGTGCCAGCGACGACCCCTCTGGGGCCAACGGCCTGACTTTC
CDR3 protein: CASDDPSGANGLTF

J gene: TRBJ2-1
V gene: TRBV7-2
D gene: TRBD2
clone size: NA
CDR3 DNA: TGTGCCAGCAGACCCGCAGCGGGGGGTAATGAGCAGTTCTTC
CDR3 protein: CASRPAAGGNEQFF

J gene: TRBJ1-2
V gene: TRBV5-1
D gene: NA
clone size: once
CDR3 DNA: TGCGCCAGCAGCTGGCCCTTACAGGGAACAAACTATGGCTACACCTTC
CDR3 protein: CASSWPLQGTNYGYTF

J gene: TRBJ2-7
V gene: TRBV6-6
D gene: NA
clone size: NA
CDR3 DNA: TGTGCCAGCAGTTCGCGCCCCTACGAGCAGTACTTC
CDR3 protein: CASSSRPYEQYF

J gene: TRBJ1-4
V gene: TRBV6-1
D gene: TRBD1
clone size: NA
CDR3 DNA: TGTGCCAGCAGTGAGCCGGGACAGGGGGAAGAAAAACTGTTTTTT
CDR3 protein: CASSEPGQGEEKLFF

J gene: TRBJ2-7
V gene: TRBV4-2
D gene: NA
clone size: NA
CDR3 DNA: TGTGCCAGCAGCCAAGAAGCCACGAGCTCCTACGAGCAGTACTTC
CDR3 protein: CASSQEATSSYEQYF

J gene: TRBJ2-3
V gene: TRBV7-9
D gene: NA
clone size: few
CDR3 DNA: TGTGCCAGCAGCTTGGACAGCCCTAGCACAGATACGCAGTATTTT
CDR3 protein: CASSLDSPSTDTQYF

J gene: TRBJ1-2
V gene: TRBV5-4
D gene: NA
clone size: NA
CDR3 DNA: TGTGCCAGCCTCTCGGAGCACTATGGCTACACCTTC
CDR3 protein: CASLSEHYGYTF

J gene: TRBJ2-5
V gene: TRBV7-2
D gene: NA
clone size: NA
CDR3 DNA: TGTGCCAGCAGCCGAGAGACCCAGTACTTC
CDR3 protein: CASSRETQYF

J gene: TRBJ2-1
V gene: TRBV9
D gene: NA
clone size: NA
CDR3 DNA: TGTGCCAGCAGCGTAGAGGGGACACGGGGCCATGAGCAGTTCTTC
CDR3 protein: CASSVEGTRGHEQFF

J gene: TRBJ1-1
V gene: TRBV7-6
D gene: NA
clone size: few
CDR3 DNA: TGTGCCAGCAATCCGGACTTGTCCTTTTCGGGTTCTGAAGCTTTCTTT
CDR3 protein: CASNPDLSFSGSEAFF

J gene: TRBJ2-3
V gene: TRBV19
D gene: TRBD2
clone size: NA
CDR3 DNA: TGTGCCAGCCGGGGACTAGCGGGGGGCCTGGGCGATACGCAGTATTTT
CDR3 protein: CASRGLAGGLGDTQYF